The rows below give T cell receptor beta chains drawn from one sample of a study of identical twins. TCRdb ran MiXCR on the 5' RACE reads and lists one entry per CDR3 protein. The sample has some 500,000 distinct CDR3 sequences, 12% to 15% seen once. The data also belong to a second study, concerning yellow fever vaccine responses in identical twins.

The sequencing sample was made of CD4+ T cells sorted from blood. Receptor source: a woman aged 18-29 years in good health. Each CDR3 is given with its conserved first and last residue. D genes are given only for firm matches. Not every row has a clone size; where given, it reads once, few, many or a size class.

CDR3aa: CASSWDMPQETQYF
CDR3nt: TGCGCCAGCAGCTGGGACATGCCACAAGAGACCCAGTACTTC
d_gene: NA
v_gene: TRBV5-1
abundance: few
j_gene: TRBJ2-5

CDR3aa: CSVGTPIDKGIYEQYF
CDR3nt: TGCAGCGTCGGTACCCCCATCGACAAAGGGATCTACGAGCAGTACTTC
d_gene: NA
v_gene: TRBV29-1
abundance: NA
j_gene: TRBJ2-7

CDR3aa: CAISESDRGASEAFF
CDR3nt: TGTGCCATCAGTGAGTCGGACAGGGGAGCAAGTGAAGCTTTCTTT
d_gene: TRBD1
v_gene: TRBV10-3
abundance: many
j_gene: TRBJ1-1

CDR3aa: CASSQTPGQVYEQYF
CDR3nt: TGTGCCAGCAGCCAAACACCGGGACAGGTCTACGAGCAGTACTTC
d_gene: TRBD1
v_gene: TRBV3-1
abundance: many
j_gene: TRBJ2-7

CDR3aa: CASSIETGGNTGELFF
CDR3nt: TGTGCCAGTAGTATAGAGACAGGTGGCAACACCGGGGAGCTGTTTTTT
d_gene: NA
v_gene: TRBV19
abundance: NA
j_gene: TRBJ2-2

CDR3aa: CASSLGTGHSNQPQHF
CDR3nt: TGTGCCAGCAGCTTGGGGACCGGACATAGCAATCAGCCCCAGCATTTT
d_gene: NA
v_gene: TRBV5-6
abundance: NA
j_gene: TRBJ1-5

CDR3aa: CASSRKGSHEQYF
CDR3nt: TGTGCCAGCAGCAGGAAGGGGTCCCACGAGCAGTACTTC
d_gene: NA
v_gene: TRBV3-1
abundance: few
j_gene: TRBJ2-7

CDR3aa: CAIDEQFF
CDR3nt: TGTGCCATCGATGAGCAGTTCTTC
d_gene: NA
v_gene: TRBV10-3
abundance: few
j_gene: TRBJ2-1

CDR3aa: CASSTPAGVNTEAFF
CDR3nt: TGCGCCAGCAGCACCCCGGCAGGGGTGAACACTGAAGCTTTCTTT
d_gene: NA
v_gene: TRBV5-1
abundance: NA
j_gene: TRBJ1-1

CDR3aa: CASSLSPLTSSSYNEQFF
CDR3nt: TGTGCCAGCAGCCTGTCCCCGTTGACTAGCAGCTCCTACAATGAGCAGTTCTTC
d_gene: TRBD2
v_gene: TRBV11-2
abundance: NA
j_gene: TRBJ2-1

CDR3aa: CASSRSSGRSGWSYNEQFF
CDR3nt: TGTGCCAGCAGTCGATCTAGCGGGAGGAGTGGTTGGTCCTACAATGAGCAGTTCTTC
d_gene: TRBD2
v_gene: TRBV12-3/TRBV12-4
abundance: few
j_gene: TRBJ2-1

CDR3aa: CASSKGERGANVLTF
CDR3nt: TGCGCCAGCAGCAAGGGAGAAAGGGGGGCCAACGTCCTGACTTTC
d_gene: NA
v_gene: TRBV5-1
abundance: many
j_gene: TRBJ2-6

CDR3aa: CSANIAGGPKQFF
CDR3nt: TGCAGTGCTAATATAGCGGGGGGGCCGAAGCAGTTCTTC
d_gene: TRBD2
v_gene: TRBV20-1
abundance: few
j_gene: TRBJ2-1

CDR3aa: CASSSGPIGEQYF
CDR3nt: TGTGCCAGCAGCTCAGGCCCCATAGGCGAGCAGTACTTC
d_gene: NA
v_gene: TRBV7-3
abundance: few
j_gene: TRBJ2-7

CDR3aa: CASSQDRSSGSIYNEQFF
CDR3nt: TGTGCCAGCAGCCAAGACCGGAGTAGCGGGAGTATCTACAATGAGCAGTTCTTC
d_gene: TRBD2
v_gene: TRBV14
abundance: few
j_gene: TRBJ2-1

CDR3aa: CSVEGGGTDPANEQFF
CDR3nt: TGCAGCGTTGAAGGTGGGGGGACCGATCCTGCAAATGAGCAGTTCTTC
d_gene: NA
v_gene: TRBV29-1
abundance: many
j_gene: TRBJ2-1

CDR3aa: CASSLGLAGPYYEQYF
CDR3nt: TGTGCCAGCAGCTTGGGCCTGGCAGGCCCTTACTACGAGCAGTACTTC
d_gene: NA
v_gene: TRBV5-5
abundance: NA
j_gene: TRBJ2-7

CDR3aa: CASSLQGGGEKLFF
CDR3nt: TGTGCCAGCAGTCTACAGGGGGGAGGTGAAAAACTGTTTTTT
d_gene: TRBD1
v_gene: TRBV2
abundance: few
j_gene: TRBJ1-4

CDR3aa: CASSLLLAGGTGELFF
CDR3nt: TGTGCTAGCAGCCTCTTACTGGCAGGGGGTACCGGGGAGCTGTTTTTT
d_gene: TRBD1
v_gene: TRBV7-7
abundance: few
j_gene: TRBJ2-2

CDR3aa: CASSLGRGRGMGYEQYF
CDR3nt: TGTGCCAGCAGTTTGGGCAGGGGGCGAGGAATGGGCTACGAGCAGTACTTC
d_gene: TRBD1
v_gene: TRBV12-3/TRBV12-4
abundance: many
j_gene: TRBJ2-7

CDR3aa: CASSPGQGYQETQYF
CDR3nt: TGTGCCAGCTCACCAGGACAGGGGTACCAAGAGACCCAGTACTTC
d_gene: TRBD1
v_gene: TRBV18
abundance: few
j_gene: TRBJ2-5

CDR3aa: CASSSPGGVGTDTQYF
CDR3nt: TGTGCCAGCAGTTCCCCAGGGGGAGTGGGCACAGATACGCAGTATTTT
d_gene: TRBD1
v_gene: TRBV12-3/TRBV12-4
abundance: NA
j_gene: TRBJ2-3

CDR3aa: CASSSRLTKETQYF
CDR3nt: TGTGCCAGCAGCTCTCGACTAACGAAAGAGACCCAGTACTTC
d_gene: NA
v_gene: TRBV11-3
abundance: few
j_gene: TRBJ2-5

CDR3aa: CASSKVETQYF
CDR3nt: TGTGCCAGCAGCAAAGTAGAGACCCAGTACTTC
d_gene: NA
v_gene: TRBV7-9
abundance: few
j_gene: TRBJ2-5

CDR3aa: CSVDGTIDTQYF
CDR3nt: TGCAGCGTTGACGGGACCATCGATACGCAGTATTTT
d_gene: NA
v_gene: TRBV29-1
abundance: few
j_gene: TRBJ2-3

CDR3aa: CATSDLGTVQGTDTQYF
CDR3nt: TGTGCCACCAGTGACCTAGGGACAGTTCAAGGAACAGATACGCAGTATTTT
d_gene: TRBD1
v_gene: TRBV24-1
abundance: few
j_gene: TRBJ2-3

CDR3aa: CASSYSWTGGRNTEAFF
CDR3nt: TGTGCCAGCAGTTACTCTTGGACAGGGGGACGGAACACTGAAGCTTTCTTT
d_gene: TRBD1
v_gene: TRBV6-5
abundance: NA
j_gene: TRBJ1-1

CDR3aa: CASTIAPLPPTPSYEQYF
CDR3nt: TGTGCCAGCACCATCGCTCCCCTACCCCCGACGCCCTCCTACGAGCAGTACTTC
d_gene: NA
v_gene: TRBV5-5
abundance: few
j_gene: TRBJ2-7

CDR3aa: CASSPPDRGHTEAFF
CDR3nt: TGTGCCAGCAGTCCCCCAGACAGAGGGCACACTGAAGCTTTCTTT
d_gene: NA
v_gene: TRBV28
abundance: many
j_gene: TRBJ1-1

CDR3aa: CASRPGNLGSYEQYF
CDR3nt: TGTGCCAGTAGACCCGGAAATTTGGGCTCCTACGAGCAGTACTTC
d_gene: NA
v_gene: TRBV19
abundance: once
j_gene: TRBJ2-7

CDR3aa: CAWRIDREETQYF
CDR3nt: TGTGCCTGGAGGATTGACAGGGAGGAGACCCAGTACTTC
d_gene: TRBD1
v_gene: TRBV30
abundance: few
j_gene: TRBJ2-5

CDR3aa: CASDRGLAGGPLSTDTQYF
CDR3nt: TGTGCCAGCGACAGGGGACTAGCGGGGGGGCCCCTGAGCACAGATACGCAGTATTTT
d_gene: TRBD2
v_gene: TRBV2
abundance: few
j_gene: TRBJ2-3

CDR3aa: CASSQDGNNQPQHF
CDR3nt: TGCGCCAGCAGCCAGGACGGAAATAATCAGCCCCAGCATTTT
d_gene: NA
v_gene: TRBV5-1
abundance: few
j_gene: TRBJ1-5

CDR3aa: CASSLDGIRNEQFF
CDR3nt: TGCGCCAGCAGCTTGGACGGTATTAGGAATGAGCAGTTCTTC
d_gene: NA
v_gene: TRBV5-1
abundance: NA
j_gene: TRBJ2-1

CDR3aa: CASSWGQIPDTQYF
CDR3nt: TGCGCCAGCAGCTGGGGACAGATTCCCGATACGCAGTATTTT
d_gene: TRBD1
v_gene: TRBV5-1
abundance: few
j_gene: TRBJ2-3

CDR3aa: CASSLAQGTDTQYF
CDR3nt: TGTGCCAGCAGCTTGGCCCAGGGCACAGATACGCAGTATTTT
d_gene: NA
v_gene: TRBV5-5
abundance: few
j_gene: TRBJ2-3

CDR3aa: CASSLISDEQYF
CDR3nt: TGTGCCAGCAGTTTAATATCGGACGAGCAGTACTTC
d_gene: NA
v_gene: TRBV28
abundance: few
j_gene: TRBJ2-7

CDR3aa: CASSPYSQGAIDTQYF
CDR3nt: TGCGCCAGCAGCCCCTATTCGCAGGGGGCCATAGATACGCAGTATTTT
d_gene: TRBD1
v_gene: TRBV5-1
abundance: few
j_gene: TRBJ2-3

CDR3aa: CSAREAAYGYTF
CDR3nt: TGCAGTGCTAGAGAGGCGGCCTATGGCTACACCTTC
d_gene: NA
v_gene: TRBV20-1
abundance: few
j_gene: TRBJ1-2

CDR3aa: CASDEGSGITDTQYF
CDR3nt: TGCGCCAGCGATGAGGGTAGCGGAATCACAGATACGCAGTATTTT
d_gene: NA
v_gene: TRBV5-1
abundance: NA
j_gene: TRBJ2-3

CDR3aa: CATYRWGGPYNEQFF
CDR3nt: TGTGCCACCTACAGGTGGGGCGGGCCCTACAATGAGCAGTTCTTC
d_gene: NA
v_gene: TRBV7-9
abundance: few
j_gene: TRBJ2-1

CDR3aa: CAGGRDSLTDTQYF
CDR3nt: TGTGCCGGTGGAAGGGACAGTTTGACAGATACGCAGTATTTT
d_gene: TRBD1
v_gene: TRBV2
abundance: few
j_gene: TRBJ2-3

CDR3aa: CASSHAGVPNTGELFF
CDR3nt: TGTGCCAGCAGCCACGCCGGGGTGCCGAACACCGGGGAGCTGTTTTTT
d_gene: NA
v_gene: TRBV4-2
abundance: NA
j_gene: TRBJ2-2

CDR3aa: CASSQDWGGAEQYF
CDR3nt: TGCGCCAGCAGCCAAGATTGGGGAGGGGCCGAGCAGTACTTC
d_gene: TRBD2
v_gene: TRBV4-1
abundance: NA
j_gene: TRBJ2-7

CDR3aa: CASSKLAGVHEQYF
CDR3nt: TGTGCCAGCAGTAAGCTAGCGGGAGTTCACGAGCAGTACTTC
d_gene: TRBD2
v_gene: TRBV2
abundance: NA
j_gene: TRBJ2-7

CDR3aa: CASSPPTGPPYEQYF
CDR3nt: TGTGCCAGCTCACCACCGACAGGCCCTCCCTACGAGCAGTACTTC
d_gene: NA
v_gene: TRBV18
abundance: few
j_gene: TRBJ2-7

CDR3aa: CASSSGQSNSPLHF
CDR3nt: TGCGCCAGCAGCTCGGGACAGAGTAATTCACCCCTCCACTTT
d_gene: TRBD1
v_gene: TRBV5-1
abundance: few
j_gene: TRBJ1-6

CDR3aa: CASSSGSRGGPYNEQFF
CDR3nt: TGTGCCAGCAGCTCCGGGTCCCGGGGGGGGCCCTACAATGAGCAGTTCTTC
d_gene: TRBD2
v_gene: TRBV28
abundance: few
j_gene: TRBJ2-1

CDR3aa: CASRTDTKKHEQYF
CDR3nt: TGTGCCAGCCGTACGGACACCAAAAAACACGAGCAGTACTTC
d_gene: NA
v_gene: TRBV28
abundance: NA
j_gene: TRBJ2-7

CDR3aa: CASSQSWGTGVSPLHF
CDR3nt: TGCGCCAGCAGCCAATCATGGGGGACAGGCGTTTCACCCCTCCACTTT
d_gene: TRBD1
v_gene: TRBV4-1
abundance: many
j_gene: TRBJ1-6

CDR3aa: CASSFDRGLTEAFF
CDR3nt: TGTGCCAGCAGCTTTGACAGGGGGCTTACTGAAGCTTTCTTT
d_gene: TRBD1
v_gene: TRBV5-6
abundance: NA
j_gene: TRBJ1-1

CDR3aa: CASTKVGLGQGSGANVLTF
CDR3nt: TGTGCCAGCACCAAAGTTGGTCTGGGACAGGGTTCTGGGGCCAACGTCCTGACTTTC
d_gene: TRBD1
v_gene: TRBV6-1
abundance: NA
j_gene: TRBJ2-6

CDR3aa: CASSQGTGYNEQFF
CDR3nt: TGTGCCAGCAGCCAAGGGACAGGATACAATGAGCAGTTCTTC
d_gene: TRBD1
v_gene: TRBV3-1
abundance: NA
j_gene: TRBJ2-1

CDR3aa: CASSWALNQETQYF
CDR3nt: TGCGCCAGCAGCTGGGCTTTAAACCAAGAGACCCAGTACTTC
d_gene: NA
v_gene: TRBV5-1
abundance: few
j_gene: TRBJ2-5

CDR3aa: CASSLAAGFYNEQFF
CDR3nt: TGTGCCAGCAGCTTAGCAGCCGGGTTCTACAATGAGCAGTTCTTC
d_gene: NA
v_gene: TRBV7-2
abundance: NA
j_gene: TRBJ2-1

CDR3aa: CSGRLRNTEAFF
CDR3nt: TGCAGCGGGCGGCTAAGGAACACTGAAGCTTTCTTT
d_gene: NA
v_gene: TRBV29-1
abundance: NA
j_gene: TRBJ1-1

CDR3aa: CASSLARSAFKETQYF
CDR3nt: TGTGCCAGCAGCTTAGCGCGTTCGGCCTTCAAAGAGACCCAGTACTTC
d_gene: NA
v_gene: TRBV7-9
abundance: few
j_gene: TRBJ2-5